Listed below are T cell receptor beta chains from one sample, sequenced in a study of cytomegalovirus exposure and HLA in healthy donors. TCRdb's copy holds only in-frame clones and misses some; the assay was immunoSEQ multiplex PCR. This table has 150,000 to 160,000 clones, around 70% appearing once. What was sequenced was PBMCs. The receptors were sampled from a man aged 25 to 40 in good health and CMV-seronegative. Each CDR3 is given with its conserved first and last residue. Fields, in order: D gene, clone size, J gene, V gene, CDR3 DNA, CDR3 protein. A D gene is named only where the DNA matches it firmly. Clone sizes are given selectively: once, few, many, or a class where the clone is expanded.

D gene: -
clone size: -
J gene: TRBJ2-3
V gene: TRBV9
CDR3 DNA: TGTGCCAGCAGCGTCCATACAGGGATCGCAGATACGCAGTATTTT
CDR3 protein: CASSVHTGIADTQYF

D gene: -
clone size: -
J gene: TRBJ1-1
V gene: TRBV18
CDR3 DNA: TGTGCCAGCTCACCAATTCGCGCAGGGAGGATGAACACTGAAGCTTTCTTT
CDR3 protein: CASSPIRAGRMNTEAFF

D gene: TRBD2
clone size: few
J gene: TRBJ2-2
V gene: TRBV5-1
CDR3 DNA: TGCGCCAGCAGCGGGCAGGGAGGGCCCGGGGAGCTGTTTTTT
CDR3 protein: CASSGQGGPGELFF

D gene: TRBD1
clone size: -
J gene: TRBJ1-2
V gene: TRBV6-5
CDR3 DNA: TGTGCCAGCAGTTCTCAGGGGGACCTCTATGGCTACACCTTC
CDR3 protein: CASSSQGDLYGYTF

D gene: TRBD1
clone size: -
J gene: TRBJ1-2
V gene: TRBV28
CDR3 DNA: TGTGCCAGCAGTTTATCAGGGACAGGGGCGATCATCTATGGCTACACCTTC
CDR3 protein: CASSLSGTGAIIYGYTF

D gene: TRBD1
clone size: few
J gene: TRBJ2-4
V gene: TRBV5-1
CDR3 DNA: TGCGCCAGCAGCATGGACAGGCTCGGCGACGGCATTCAGTACTTC
CDR3 protein: CASSMDRLGDGIQYF

D gene: TRBD1
clone size: -
J gene: TRBJ1-1
V gene: TRBV28
CDR3 DNA: TGTGCCAGCATCAAGAGTGAGGGGGCGGTCACTGAAGCTTTCTTT
CDR3 protein: CASIKSEGAVTEAFF

D gene: -
clone size: -
J gene: TRBJ2-1
V gene: TRBV19
CDR3 DNA: TGTGCCAGTAGGAGCCCTACCTACAATGAGCAGTTCTTC
CDR3 protein: CASRSPTYNEQFF

D gene: TRBD2
clone size: -
J gene: TRBJ2-2
V gene: TRBV2
CDR3 DNA: TGTGCCAGCAGTGAAGCGCTTCCGGGACTAGCAAAAACCGGGGAGCTGTTTTTT
CDR3 protein: CASSEALPGLAKTGELFF

D gene: -
clone size: -
J gene: TRBJ1-4
V gene: TRBV5-1
CDR3 DNA: TGCGCCAGCAGCCCCGACAGCTCAACTAATGAAAAACTGTTTTTT
CDR3 protein: CASSPDSSTNEKLFF

D gene: TRBD2
clone size: -
J gene: TRBJ2-3
V gene: TRBV2
CDR3 DNA: TGTGCCAGCAGGAGACTAGCGGGGGGCACAGATACGCAGTATTTT
CDR3 protein: CASRRLAGGTDTQYF

D gene: TRBD1
clone size: once
J gene: TRBJ1-1
V gene: TRBV7-9
CDR3 DNA: TGTGCCAGCAGTGTTACAGGGGCGCGAACTTTCTTT
CDR3 protein: CASSVTGARTFF

D gene: TRBD1
clone size: -
J gene: TRBJ1-5
V gene: TRBV28
CDR3 DNA: TGTGCCAGCAGTCCGGCTACAGGGGGAAGAAATCAGCCCCAGCATTTT
CDR3 protein: CASSPATGGRNQPQHF

D gene: -
clone size: few
J gene: TRBJ2-2
V gene: TRBV7-7
CDR3 DNA: TGTGCTAGCAGCCGCGGTCGAAGCGGGGAGCTGTTTTTT
CDR3 protein: CASSRGRSGELFF

D gene: -
clone size: -
J gene: TRBJ1-4
V gene: TRBV25-1
CDR3 DNA: TGTGCCAGCAGTGAATCAGGCCACCCAGGGGAAAAACTGTTTTTT
CDR3 protein: CASSESGHPGEKLFF

D gene: -
clone size: -
J gene: TRBJ2-7
V gene: TRBV27
CDR3 DNA: TGTGCCAGCAGTTTATATGGCAGCTACGAGCAGTACTTC
CDR3 protein: CASSLYGSYEQYF

D gene: TRBD1
clone size: -
J gene: TRBJ1-4
V gene: TRBV7-2
CDR3 DNA: TGTGCCAGCAGCTTTCAGGGGGCGTCTAATGAAAAACTGTTTTTT
CDR3 protein: CASSFQGASNEKLFF

D gene: TRBD2
clone size: -
J gene: TRBJ2-3
V gene: TRBV5-1
CDR3 DNA: TGCGCCAGCAGCTTGATTCCACTAGCGGGGGGGCAAGATACGCAGTATTTT
CDR3 protein: CASSLIPLAGGQDTQYF

D gene: -
clone size: few
J gene: TRBJ2-1
V gene: TRBV9
CDR3 DNA: TGTGCCAGCAGCCCTAGCCCCGCCGGTGAGCAGTTCTTC
CDR3 protein: CASSPSPAGEQFF

D gene: -
clone size: few
J gene: TRBJ1-2
V gene: TRBV2
CDR3 DNA: TGTGCCAGCAGTGAAGAGGGGTCGGGCTATGGCTACACCTTC
CDR3 protein: CASSEEGSGYGYTF

D gene: -
clone size: -
J gene: TRBJ1-1
V gene: TRBV9
CDR3 DNA: TGTGCCAGCAGCGTAGATGAGACACCGAACACTGAAGCTTTCTTT
CDR3 protein: CASSVDETPNTEAFF

D gene: -
clone size: -
J gene: TRBJ2-2
V gene: TRBV5-1
CDR3 DNA: TGCTCTTCGAGCGGAACCGCGAACACCGGGGAGCTGTTTTTT
CDR3 protein: CSSSGTANTGELFF

D gene: -
clone size: -
J gene: TRBJ2-4
V gene: TRBV4-3
CDR3 DNA: TGCGCCAGCAGCCAAGGGGGGCAGGGTAGGGACATTCAGTACTTC
CDR3 protein: CASSQGGQGRDIQYF

D gene: -
clone size: -
J gene: TRBJ2-7
V gene: TRBV5-6
CDR3 DNA: TGTGCCAGCAGCGACTCAGGGTACTCCTACGAGCAGTACTTC
CDR3 protein: CASSDSGYSYEQYF

D gene: -
clone size: once
J gene: TRBJ1-3
V gene: TRBV5-6
CDR3 DNA: TGTGCCAGCAGCTTACAGAGCTCTGGAAACACCATATATTTT
CDR3 protein: CASSLQSSGNTIYF

D gene: -
clone size: -
J gene: TRBJ2-7
V gene: TRBV5-1
CDR3 DNA: TGCGCCAGCAGCTTGGGACAACCATCCTACGAGCAGTACTTC
CDR3 protein: CASSLGQPSYEQYF

D gene: -
clone size: -
J gene: TRBJ1-2
V gene: TRBV28
CDR3 DNA: TGTGCCAGCAGCCGCCGGGGGAATGGCTACACCTTC
CDR3 protein: CASSRRGNGYTF

D gene: -
clone size: -
J gene: TRBJ1-1
V gene: TRBV10-3
CDR3 DNA: TGTGCCATCAGTGAGGCGGAGGAAGGCCGATGGGAGGCTTTCTTT
CDR3 protein: CAISEAEEGRWEAFF

D gene: -
clone size: -
J gene: TRBJ2-3
V gene: TRBV5-1
CDR3 DNA: TGCGCCAGCAGCTTGGCGGGGGGCGGAACGACAGATACGCAGTATTTT
CDR3 protein: CASSLAGGGTTDTQYF

D gene: TRBD1
clone size: -
J gene: TRBJ2-2
V gene: TRBV7-7
CDR3 DNA: TGTGCCAGCAGCCCCGGGACAGGGACCGGGGAGCTGTTTTTT
CDR3 protein: CASSPGTGTGELFF

D gene: TRBD1
clone size: -
J gene: TRBJ2-5
V gene: TRBV9
CDR3 DNA: TGTGCCAGCAGCCTCCGTCCCGGGACAGGGAAAGAGACCCAGTACTTC
CDR3 protein: CASSLRPGTGKETQYF